These 20 T cell receptor beta chains share one sample of origin, sequenced in a study of OX40 agonist ivuxolimab in advanced cancers. Here immunoSEQ multiplex PCR was the method, and the copy in TCRdb shows in-frame clones only, minus some. The sample includes 1,800 or so clones, around 70% of them seen just once. Sequenced material: CD4+ or CD8+ T cells sorted from blood, taken in a trial of the OX40 agonist ivuxolimab. These receptors came from an adult with an advanced solid tumor such as melanoma, head and neck, liver or kidney cancer.

By share, this clone ranks as hyperexpanded (1% or more). The chain combines TRBV11-2 with TRBJ2-7; TRBD1 matches 8 bases. Germline V lookup: CDR1 SGHAT, CDR2 FQNNGV. Germline trimming cut 6 bases from V and 0 bases from J; bases unmatched to any gene: 10. This CDR3 region has 16 residues. The CDR3 loop is CASRPTGTGSSYEQYF. For the CDR3, the DNA is TGTGCCAGCAGACCAACCGGGACAGGAAGCTCCTACGAGCAGTACTTC. Full variable domain (outside the CDR3, taken from reference TRBV11-2 and TRBJ2-7): EAGVAQSPRYKIIEKRQSVAFWCNPISGHATLYWYQQILGQGPKLLIQFQNNGVVDDSQLPKDRFSAERLKGVDSTLKIQPAKLEDSAVYLCASRPTGTGSSYEQYFGPGTRLTVT.

This clone was observed a single time. This rearrangement joins TRBV5-5 to TRBJ1-2; 7 bases are a match to TRBD1. V was pared by 4 bases and J by 5 bases, with 8 bases of the junction left unmatched. There are 14 residues in the CDR3. CDR1 and CDR2 (germline): SGHKS, YYEKEE (reference sequence). The CDR3 region has the DNA TGTGCCAGCAGCCCAACAGGGGAAGGGTATGGCTACACCTTC. It translates to CASSPTGEGYGYTF.

The rearrangement joins TRBV5-4 to TRBJ1-2; D not certain. V lost 2 bases, J lost 8 bases, and 22 bases lay in between. The germline V gene encodes CDR1 SGHNT and CDR2 YYREEE (reference sequence). This CDR3 is built from 16 residues. CDR3 in amino acids: CASSFSWGTSAGGYTF. In DNA form, the CDR3 reads TGTGCCAGCAGCTTCAGCTGGGGTACCTCGGCCGGCGGCTACACCTTC.

The chain carries TRBV15 and TRBJ1-2; D call uncertain. Trimming took 2 bases from V and 6 from J, leaving 16 bases between them. CDR3 length: 15 amino acids. CDR1 and CDR2 (germline): LNHNV, YYDKDF (reference sequence). CDR3 sequence reads: CATSRSALIGDGYTF. DNA of the CDR3: TGTGCCACCAGCAGATCCGCCCTGATCGGGGATGGCTACACCTTC.

The chain is built from TRBV10-1 and TRBJ2-7; D may be TRBD1 (5 bases). In germline, CDR1 is WNHNN, CDR2 SYGVQD (reference sequence). The CDR3 extends over 11 amino acids. V gave up 9 bases and J gave up 6 bases, with 12 bases separating them. The CDR3 here is CASRSRGEQYF. The DNA of the CDR3 is TGCGCCAGTCGCTCAAGGGGCGAGCAGTACTTC.

The V and J genes are TRBV10-3 and TRBJ2-7, with a possible D match to TRBD1 (5 bases). V was shortened by 0 bases and J by 6 bases, with 12 bases between the two germline ends. Looked up from germline, CDR1 is ENHRY and CDR2 is SYGVKD. This CDR3 contains 14 residues. This CDR3 is CAISESKGFSEQYF. The CDR3 coding sequence is TGTGCCATCAGTGAGTCGAAGGGGTTCTCCGAGCAGTACTTC.

The chain links TRBV5-4 to TRBJ2-7; the D gene is possibly TRBD2 (6 bases). The length of the CDR3 is 14 residues. The V and J ends lost 0 bases and 0 bases respectively, with 7 bases between them. CDR1 is SGHNT and CDR2 is YYREEE in the germline V gene (reference sequence). The CDR3: CASSLAGDSYEQYF. As DNA, the CDR3 is TGTGCCAGCAGCTTGGCGGGGGACTCCTACGAGCAGTACTTC.

Only a few counts were recorded for this clone. This chain joins TRBV7-9 and TRBJ2-1; 9 bases line up with TRBD2. CDR1 and CDR2 (germline): SEHNR, FQNEAQ (reference sequence). The CDR3 is 14 residues long. CDR3 bases: TGTGCAACGGGGCTAGCGGGGCCTTACAATGAGCAGTTCTTC. It yields the protein CATGLAGPYNEQFF. Drawing the rest from reference TRBV7-9 and TRBJ2-1, the complete variable domain is DTGVSQNPRHKITKRGQNVTFRCDPISEHNRLYWYRQTLGQGPEFLTYFQNEAQLEKSRLLSDRFSAERPKGSFSTLEIQRTEQGDSAMYLCATGLAGPYNEQFFGPGTRLTVL.

V is TRBV7-9 and J is TRBJ1-6; D is perhaps TRBD1 (5 bases). Deletions cut 3 bases from V and 7 bases from J, with 13 bases between. Germline-derived CDR1 and CDR2 are SEHNR and FQNEAQ (reference sequence). The CDR3 runs to 15 residues. The DNA for the CDR3 is TGTGCCAGCAGCTTTGGGCAGGGAGGGAATTCACCCCTCCACTTT. Its protein product is CASSFGQGGNSPLHF.

This chain uses TRBV19 with TRBJ1-2; D not resolved. V was trimmed by 9 bases and J by 7 bases, leaving 15 bases between them. The CDR3 loop spans 12 amino acids. Germline V gene sequence: CDR1 LNHDA, CDR2 SQIVND (reference sequence). The CDR3 DNA sequence: TGTGCCAGCTCAGACACTTTTGGTGGCTACACCTTC. It codes for CASSDTFGGYTF.

V is TRBV7-9 and J is TRBJ2-1, with 14 bases matching TRBD2. This CDR3 is built from 18 residues. V shed 5 bases and J 5 bases; nucleotides not matched to a gene: 11. Germline V gene sequence: CDR1 SEHNR, CDR2 FQNEAQ (reference sequence). The CDR3 DNA reads as TGTGCCAGCAGCGCATGGACTAGCGGGGGGCCGGGGAACAATGAGCAGTTCTTC. This codes for CASSAWTSGGPGNNEQFF.

This CDR3 is CASSLALGGNQPQHF. Here the CDR3 DNA reads TGTGCCAGCAGCTTAGCGTTGGGGGGTAATCAGCCCCAGCATTTT. The chain carries TRBV13 and TRBJ1-5; D is perhaps TRBD1 (5 bases). This CDR3 has 15 residues. V lost 1 base, J lost 4 bases, and 11 bases lay in between. From germline, CDR1 is PRHDT and CDR2 FYEKMQ (reference sequence).

V usage is TRBV6-5 and J usage is TRBJ1-2; D may be TRBD1 (6 bases). V shed 5 bases and J shed 5 bases, with 18 bases lying between them. Germline CDR1 is MNHEY and CDR2 is SVGAGI. This CDR3 is 15 amino acids long. CDR3: CASSTRTGLAYGYTF. DNA of the CDR3: TGTGCCAGCAGTACCAGAACAGGGCTCGCTTATGGCTACACCTTC.

The chain carries TRBV7-9 and TRBJ1-4, with D perhaps matching TRBD1 (6 bases). The CDR3 is made up of 19 amino acids. Trimming left V 5 bases short and J 0 bases short, with 22 bases between. Germline V CDR1 and CDR2: SEHNR, FQNEAQ (reference sequence). CDR3 amino acids: CASSPGGGRYYATNEKLFF. The CDR3 region has the DNA TGTGCCAGCAGCCCCGGAGGGGGACGGTACTATGCAACTAATGAAAAACTGTTTTTT.

The chain combines TRBV9 with TRBJ2-3; the D gene is possibly TRBD2 (5 bases). CDR1 SGDLS and CDR2 YYNGEE come from the germline V gene. This CDR3 region has 13 residues. V gave up 0 bases and J gave up 6 bases, with 8 bases separating them. This CDR3 is CASSVAGSDTQYF. The CDR3 DNA sequence: TGTGCCAGCAGCGTAGCGGGGTCGGATACGCAGTATTTT.

The chain joins TRBV6-6 to TRBJ1-6; a weak D match, TRBD1 (5 bases). V lost 5 bases to trimming and J lost 10 bases, with 6 bases between them. The CDR3 has 11 amino acids. Germline-derived CDR1 and CDR2 are MNHNY and SVGAGI (reference sequence). The CDR3 region has the DNA TGTGCCAGCAGTGACAGCTCACCCCTCCACTTT. Its protein is CASSDSSPLHF.

This chain uses TRBV13 with TRBJ1-1, with D possibly being TRBD1 (5 bases). V lost 3 bases to trimming and J lost 5 bases, with 10 bases between them. CDR3 length: 13 residues. CDR1 and CDR2 from the germline V gene are PRHDT and FYEKMQ (reference sequence). For the CDR3, the DNA is TGTGCCAGCAGCTTGGGGGGAAGGACTGAAGCTTTCTTT. Protein: CASSLGGRTEAFF. Full variable domain (outside the CDR3, taken from reference TRBV13 and TRBJ1-1): AAGVIQSPRHLIKEKRETATLKCYPIPRHDTVYWYQQGPGQDPQFLISFYEKMQSDKGSIPDRFSAQQFSDYHSELNMSSLELGDSALYFCASSLGGRTEAFFGQGTRLTVV.

V is TRBV27 and J is TRBJ1-4; no definite D call. V was shortened by 5 bases and J by 8 bases, with 12 bases between the two germline ends. The CDR3 has 13 residues. Germline CDR1 reads MNHEY; CDR2 reads SMNVEV (reference sequence). CDR3 sequence: CASSHRVGEKLFF. Here the CDR3 DNA reads TGTGCCAGCAGTCACCGGGTTGGGGAAAAACTGTTTTTT.

The chain employs TRBV5-4 and TRBJ1-5; no definite D call. V shed 2 bases and J shed 11 bases, with 14 bases lying between them. The germline gives CDR1 SGHNT, CDR2 YYREEE (reference sequence). This CDR3 is 13 amino acids long. Here the CDR3 reads CASSLSQVGAQHF. Here the CDR3 DNA reads TGTGCCAGCAGCTTATCCCAGGTCGGGGCCCAGCATTTT.

This sequence joins TRBV21-1 and TRBJ2-5; the table's D call TRBD2 went unverified against the DNA. TRBV21-1 is tagged as a pseudogene. The CDR3 extends over 12 amino acids. The CDR3 DNA is TGTGCCAGCAGCAAACGTCGGGAGACCCAGTACTTC. Its translation: CASSKRRETQYF.